A selection of T cell receptor beta chains follows, all from one sample in a study of blood T cell repertoires in COVID-19. Sequencing was performed with immunoSEQ multiplex PCR; in TCRdb, only in-frame clones are kept and a portion is missing. The data show about 95,000 clones, around 87% seen once. The sequencing sample was made of peripheral blood. The receptors shown here come from a human donor in a cohort sampled during active COVID-19. CDR3s include the opening cysteine and the closing phenylalanine or tryptophan. D genes are given only for firm matches. Size is omitted from some rows. Given values are once, few, many or a class for expanded clones.

J	D	size	V	DNA	CDR3
TRBJ2-1	-	-	TRBV12-5	TGTGCTAGTGCCGGGCGGGCGGAGCAGTTCTTC	CASAGRAEQFF
TRBJ2-6	TRBD1	-	TRBV2	TGTGCCAGCGGTGGACAGGGCTCTGGGGCCAACGTCCTGACTTTC	CASGGQGSGANVLTF
TRBJ2-1	TRBD2	-	TRBV19	TGTGCCAGTTCTGGGCTAGCGGGGGCATATAATGAGCAGTTCTTC	CASSGLAGAYNEQFF
TRBJ2-7	TRBD2	-	TRBV7-2	TGTGCCAGCAGCTTAACTAGCGGCTACGAGCAGTACTTC	CASSLTSGYEQYF
TRBJ1-2	-	-	TRBV19	TGTGCCAGTAGTATAGATGACGGGGGGCATCACTATGGCTACACCTTC	CASSIDDGGHHYGYTF
TRBJ2-7	TRBD1	-	TRBV7-9	TGTGCCAGCAGCCTAGGGGACAGGCTGAGCTCCTACGAGCAGTACTTC	CASSLGDRLSSYEQYF
TRBJ1-2	-	-	TRBV19	TGTGCCAGTAGTATTCAGGCAGGGGACGGCTACACCTTC	CASSIQAGDGYTF
TRBJ1-4	-	-	TRBV7-9	TGTGCCAGCAGCTTAGTAGGGAGGGTTGAAAAACTGTTTTTT	CASSLVGRVEKLFF
TRBJ1-2	-	-	TRBV19	TGTGCCACACAGGGCTTCTATGGCTACACCTTC	CATQGFYGYTF
TRBJ1-2	-	few	TRBV12-3/TRBV12-4	TGTGCCAGCAGCCTTAACTATGGCTACACCTTC	CASSLNYGYTF
TRBJ2-5	TRBD2	-	TRBV7-6	TGTGCCAGCAGCTCGAACCAGCGGGGGGGCCTTACGGAGACCCAGTACTTC	CASSSNQRGGLTETQYF
TRBJ2-2	-	-	TRBV7-2	TGTGCCAGCAGTTCCTTAGGGGGTCCCGGGGAGCTGTTTTTT	CASSSLGGPGELFF
TRBJ1-5	-	once	TRBV12-3/TRBV12-4	TGTGCCAGCAGTTTATATAGCAATCAGCCCCAGCATTTT	CASSLYSNQPQHF
TRBJ1-2	-	-	TRBV10-3	TGTGCCATCAGTGAGTCATCCGGGTACAACTATGGCTACACCTTC	CAISESSGYNYGYTF
TRBJ2-7	TRBD2	-	TRBV7-3	TGTGCCAGCAGCTTAAGAAGCGGCGGGGGGTTAAACGAGCAGTACTTC	CASSLRSGGGLNEQYF
TRBJ1-6	TRBD1	-	TRBV5-5	TGTGCCAGCAGCTTGGACAGGGGATCCTATAATTCACCCCTCCACTTT	CASSLDRGSYNSPLHF
TRBJ2-1	-	-	TRBV9	TGTGCCAGCAGCCTGCGGGGCAATGAGCAGTTCTTC	CASSLRGNEQFF
TRBJ2-3	TRBD2	-	TRBV30	TGTGCCTGGAGTGGAAGCCTAAGCGGGGGCACAGATACGCAGTATTTT	CAWSGSLSGGTDTQYF
TRBJ2-6	-	-	TRBV27	TGTGCCAGCAGTTACCGACGGATAACTACCTCTGGGGCCAACGTCCTGACTTTC	CASSYRRITTSGANVLTF
TRBJ1-1	-	-	TRBV4-2	TGTGCCAGCAGCCAAGGAGGGGGAGAGGGCACTGAAGCTTTCTTT	CASSQGGGEGTEAFF
TRBJ2-1	-	-	TRBV5-4	TGTGCCAGCAGCCCATCTGGCGGGGGCACCTACAATGAGCAGTTCTTC	CASSPSGGGTYNEQFF
TRBJ2-1	TRBD2	many	TRBV29-1	TGCAGCGTTGCTTTGGCGGGGGGGATGCAGTTCTTC	CSVALAGGMQFF
TRBJ1-3	TRBD1	-	TRBV19	TGTGCCAGTAGTACCCCGGACAGGGCGGAAGGAAACACCATATATTTT	CASSTPDRAEGNTIYF
TRBJ2-3	-	once	TRBV12-3/TRBV12-4	TGTGCCAGCAGCGACAGGGAGGAAGATACGCAGTATTTT	CASSDREEDTQYF
TRBJ1-1	-	once	TRBV6-2/TRBV6-3	TGTGCCAGCAGCACGGGACATCCGAACACTGAAGCTTTCTTT	CASSTGHPNTEAFF
TRBJ1-6	TRBD1	-	TRBV2	TGTGCCAGCAGGGTCGGGACAGGGAATTCACCCCTCCACTTT	CASRVGTGNSPLHF
TRBJ2-7	TRBD1	-	TRBV6-5	TGTGCCAGCAGTCTCAGACAGGGGCAGTACTTC	CASSLRQGQYF
TRBJ2-7	TRBD1	-	TRBV6-5	TGTGCCAGCACTGGGGACAGGGGGTACGAGCAGTACTTC	CASTGDRGYEQYF
TRBJ1-2	-	-	TRBV7-2	TGTGCCAGCAGCTTAGGAGACAGGCTCTACTATGGCTACACCTTC	CASSLGDRLYYGYTF
TRBJ1-3	-	-	TRBV4-2	TGTGCCAGCAGCCAAGGTCTCGGGGGGGGTGCCAACTCTGGAAACACCATATATTTT	CASSQGLGGGANSGNTIYF
TRBJ1-2	-	once	TRBV5-6	TGTGCCAGCAGCTTTCAGGGCTCTAACTATGGCTACACCTTC	CASSFQGSNYGYTF
TRBJ2-4	-	-	TRBV7-8	TGTGCCAGCAGCTTAGAGTCCTTGACTTCGATAGCCAAAAACATTCAGTACTTC	CASSLESLTSIAKNIQYF